Below are 9 T cell receptor beta chains sequenced from a single sample in a study of multiple sclerosis patients with progressive multifocal leukoencephalopathy. Time point here: 12 to 13 months of natalizumab therapy. Method: immunoSEQ multiplex PCR; TCRdb's copy keeps in-frame clones and lacks some. The table has over 20,000 clones, around 93% seen once. This specimen consisted of PBMCs, obtained from a patient treated with natalizumab. These receptor sequences come from a man aged 30 to 39 with multiple sclerosis.

CDR3 in amino acids: CASSQKSGSSYNEQFF. CDR3 coding DNA: TGCGCCAGCAGCCAGAAGAGCGGGAGCTCCTACAATGAGCAGTTCTTC. V usage is TRBV4-1 and J usage is TRBJ2-1; 8 bases are a match to TRBD2. V shed 3 bases and J 0 bases; nucleotides not matched to a gene: 4. Germline V lookup: CDR1 MGHRA, CDR2 YSYEKL. CDR3 length: 16 amino acids.

This clone occurred a few times. The V call is TRBV9, the J call TRBJ2-5; 9 bases agree with TRBD1. Germline trimming cut 2 bases from V and 4 bases from J; bases unmatched to any gene: 6. CDR3 size: 15 residues. Germline loops: CDR1 SGDLS, CDR2 YYNGEE. The CDR3 sequence: CASSVGTGKRETQYF. The CDR3 DNA reads TGTGCCAGCAGCGTCGGGACAGGGAAGCGAGAGACCCAGTACTTC.

This chain joins TRBV20-1 and TRBJ2-7; D ambiguous. This CDR3 has 11 amino acids. Germline V gene sequence: CDR1 DFQATT, CDR2 SNEGSKA (reference sequence). V was pared by 6 bases and J by 7 bases, with 13 bases between. The CDR3 here is CSARYLGEQYF. The CDR3 DNA follows: TGCAGTGCCCGTTATCTTGGGGAGCAGTACTTC.

The chain carries TRBV5-1 and TRBJ2-6; D not resolved. The V gene lost 0 bases and the J gene lost 1 base, with 5 bases spanning the gap. This CDR3 has 15 residues. CDR1 and CDR2 from the germline V gene are SGHRS and YFSETQ. CDR3 residues: CASSLEVSGANVLTF. DNA for the CDR3: TGCGCCAGCAGCTTGGAAGTATCTGGGGCCAACGTCCTGACTTTC.

This chain connects TRBV27 to TRBJ1-1, with D maybe TRBD1 (6 bases). Germline V gives CDR1 MNHEY, CDR2 SMNVEV (reference sequence). The CDR3 extends over 15 amino acids. Trimming stripped 4 bases from V and 1 base from J, with 13 bases between. The CDR3 bases are TGTGCCAGCAGTTCCGCTTTACAGGGGAACACTGAAGCTTTCTTT. Protein sequence: CASSSALQGNTEAFF.

V gene TRBV5-1 combines with J gene TRBJ2-5; the D gene is possibly TRBD2 (6 bases). The CDR3 spans 14 residues. Trimming shortened V by 6 bases and J by 6 bases, and 18 bases separated the two germline ends. Per germline, CDR1 SGHRS and CDR2 YFSETQ. The CDR3 DNA reads TGCGCCAGCAACACGGGAGTCATGAGTCAGACCCAGTACTTC. It yields the protein CASNTGVMSQTQYF.

The chain couples TRBV5-6 to TRBJ1-1; D remains ambiguous. Germline loops: CDR1 SGHDT, CDR2 YYEEEE. The germline V and J ends were trimmed by 3 bases and 3 bases, with 3 bases remaining between them. The CDR3 has 11 amino acids. CDR3 DNA sequence: TGTGCCAGCAGCTCGTACACTGAAGCTTTCTTT. This gives the protein CASSSYTEAFF.

The chain joins TRBV5-8 to TRBJ2-1, with D possibly TRBD2 on 6 matching bases. The germline V gene encodes CDR1 SGHTS and CDR2 YDEGEE. The CDR3 length is 15 residues. The V end lost 0 bases, the J end lost 6 bases, and 13 bases lay between the germline ends. Here the CDR3 reads CASSLDGSGANEQFF. The CDR3 DNA is TGTGCCAGCAGCTTGGACGGGAGTGGGGCCAATGAGCAGTTCTTC.

The rearrangement joins TRBV30 to TRBJ1-2, with D possibly TRBD1 on 5 matching bases. This CDR3 is built from 18 residues. Trimming removed 2 bases at V and 2 bases at J, with 24 bases between. CDR1 is GTSNPN and CDR2 is SVGIG in the germline V gene (reference sequence). CDR3 protein: CAWSPTGTPWENNYGYTF. CDR3 nucleotide sequence: TGTGCCTGGAGTCCAACCGGGACCCCCTGGGAAAACAACTATGGCTACACCTTC.